The present T cell receptor beta chain was sequenced within a study of T cells after yellow fever vaccination. Researchers made TCR cDNA using 5'RACE template switching, and this step added a universal primer site and UMIs. A single record per CDR3 protein comes from TCRdb applying MiXCR to the 5' RACE reads. The table records about 360,000 distinct CDR3 sequences, approximately 6% of them present only once. The V end was cut by 5 bases, the J end by 0 bases, with 17 bases between. In germline, CDR1 is SGHAT, CDR2 FQDESV (reference sequence). CDR3 length: 16 residues. Study-wide results and limits: The secondary response showed a weaker magnitude and a faster peak, day 5 versus 15.

This clonotype showed up many times. Its antigen is still unknown. The source material was PBMCs, sampled 5 days after the yellow fever booster vaccination. The gene calls are TRBV11-1 and TRBJ2-7; a possible D gene is TRBD1 (5 bases). The source of this sequence is a man aged 25-45 years who received the YFV17D yellow fever vaccine. The CDR3 region has the DNA TGTGCCAGCAGCGCCGACCCTCTAGACAGCTCCTACGAGCAGTACTTC. Residues: CASSADPLDSSYEQYF.